A selection of T cell receptor beta chains follows, all from one sample in a study of T cells in Graves' hyperthyroidism and ophthalmopathy. TCRdb re-derived calls from the multiplex PCR reads in MiXCR, one entry per CDR3 protein. The table shows some 600,000 distinct CDR3 sequences, with 14% occurring only once. The sequenced sample consisted of blood. These receptors were obtained from a woman aged 30 to 39 with Graves' hyperthyroidism that later progressed to Graves' ophthalmopathy. CDR3s include the opening cysteine and the closing phenylalanine or tryptophan. The D gene is left open where the match is weak. Clone size, where shown, is once, few, many, or a class for clones that have expanded.

CDR3aa: CASSQPGTSWFNEQFF
CDR3nt: TGTGCCAGCAGCCAACCCGGGACTAGCTGGTTCAATGAGCAGTTCTTC
j_gene: TRBJ2-1
v_gene: TRBV14
d_gene: TRBD2
abundance: many
len: 16

CDR3aa: CASSSAQGSYNEQFF
CDR3nt: TGTGCCAGCAGCAGTGCACAGGGGTCCTACAATGAGCAGTTCTTC
j_gene: TRBJ2-1
v_gene: TRBV5-4
d_gene: TRBD1
abundance: NA
len: 15

CDR3aa: CASSQGRTDAYEQYF
CDR3nt: TGTGCCAGCAGCCAAGGAAGGACCGATGCCTACGAGCAGTACTTC
j_gene: TRBJ2-7
v_gene: TRBV14
d_gene: NA
abundance: many
len: 15

CDR3aa: CASSYSDRGPYGYTF
CDR3nt: TGTGCCAGCAGTTACTCGGACAGGGGCCCTTATGGCTACACCTTC
j_gene: TRBJ1-2
v_gene: TRBV6-5
d_gene: TRBD1
abundance: NA
len: 15

CDR3aa: CASLGAKNIQYF
CDR3nt: TGTGCCAGCCTGGGGGCCAAAAACATTCAGTACTTC
j_gene: TRBJ2-4
v_gene: TRBV2
d_gene: NA
abundance: many
len: 12

CDR3aa: CASSQRRDDPEQYF
CDR3nt: TGTGCCAGCAGCCAAAGGAGAGATGATCCCGAGCAGTACTTC
j_gene: TRBJ2-7
v_gene: TRBV3-1
d_gene: NA
abundance: many
len: 14

CDR3aa: CASSFRGENTEAFF
CDR3nt: TGTGCCAGCAGTTTCAGGGGCGAAAACACTGAAGCTTTCTTT
j_gene: TRBJ1-1
v_gene: TRBV27
d_gene: NA
abundance: many
len: 14

CDR3aa: CATSPRGASEQFF
CDR3nt: TGTGCCACCAGTCCTAGGGGAGCCAGTGAGCAGTTCTTC
j_gene: TRBJ2-1
v_gene: TRBV24-1
d_gene: NA
abundance: many
len: 13

CDR3aa: CSVSQGPPDTGELFF
CDR3nt: TGCAGCGTTTCCCAGGGTCCCCCCGACACCGGGGAGCTGTTTTTT
j_gene: TRBJ2-2
v_gene: TRBV29-1
d_gene: NA
abundance: many
len: 15

CDR3aa: CASISSGRIYRGSGELFF
CDR3nt: TGTGCCAGCATTAGTAGCGGGAGAATCTATCGTGGATCCGGGGAGCTGTTTTTT
j_gene: TRBJ2-2
v_gene: TRBV27
d_gene: TRBD2
abundance: many
len: 18

CDR3aa: CASSLAQGVNEQFF
CDR3nt: TGCGCCAGCAGCTTGGCCCAGGGGGTCAATGAGCAGTTCTTC
j_gene: TRBJ2-1
v_gene: TRBV5-1
d_gene: TRBD1
abundance: few
len: 14

CDR3aa: CASSQVQDYGYTF
CDR3nt: TGTGCCAGCAGCCAGGTGCAGGACTATGGCTACACCTTC
j_gene: TRBJ1-2
v_gene: TRBV4-2
d_gene: NA
abundance: many
len: 13

CDR3aa: CASSPRQGITEAFF
CDR3nt: TGTGCCAGCTCACCACGACAGGGTATCACTGAAGCTTTCTTT
j_gene: TRBJ1-1
v_gene: TRBV18
d_gene: TRBD1
abundance: many
len: 14

CDR3aa: CASSLVQGYGYTF
CDR3nt: TGTGCCAGCAGTTTGGTCCAGGGGTACGGCTACACCTTC
j_gene: TRBJ1-2
v_gene: TRBV28
d_gene: NA
abundance: many
len: 13

CDR3aa: CASSQEGRHGSNQPQHF
CDR3nt: TGCGCCAGCAGCCAAGAGGGCAGGCATGGGAGCAATCAGCCCCAGCATTTT
j_gene: TRBJ1-5
v_gene: TRBV4-1
d_gene: NA
abundance: few
len: 17

CDR3aa: CASIQGEAYNEQFF
CDR3nt: TGTGCCAGCATACAGGGGGAGGCCTACAATGAGCAGTTCTTC
j_gene: TRBJ2-1
v_gene: TRBV2
d_gene: TRBD1
abundance: NA
len: 14

CDR3aa: CASSPGPLAGGRKQFF
CDR3nt: TGCGCCAGCAGCCCCGGCCCACTAGCGGGAGGGCGGAAGCAGTTCTTC
j_gene: TRBJ2-1
v_gene: TRBV5-1
d_gene: TRBD2
abundance: few
len: 16

CDR3aa: CASSGNHKASPLHF
CDR3nt: TGTGCCAGCAGTGGCAATCACAAGGCGTCGCCCCTCCACTTT
j_gene: TRBJ1-6
v_gene: TRBV27
d_gene: NA
abundance: many
len: 14

CDR3aa: CASSPAFYGYTF
CDR3nt: TGTGCCAGCAGTCCCGCGTTCTATGGCTACACCTTC
j_gene: TRBJ1-2
v_gene: TRBV12-3/TRBV12-4
d_gene: NA
abundance: many
len: 12

CDR3aa: CAIKGQGQETQYF
CDR3nt: TGTGCCATCAAGGGCCAGGGACAAGAGACCCAGTACTTC
j_gene: TRBJ2-5
v_gene: TRBV10-3
d_gene: NA
abundance: many
len: 13

CDR3aa: CASSQSVDRSWGGISSYNEQFF
CDR3nt: TGTGCCAGCAGCCAATCTGTTGATAGAAGCTGGGGAGGGATAAGCTCCTACAATGAGCAGTTCTTC
j_gene: TRBJ2-1
v_gene: TRBV16
d_gene: TRBD2
abundance: many
len: 22

CDR3aa: CASSIRRGNYEQYF
CDR3nt: TGTGCCAGTAGTATTCGCAGGGGAAACTACGAGCAGTACTTC
j_gene: TRBJ2-7
v_gene: TRBV19
d_gene: NA
abundance: few
len: 14

CDR3aa: CASSLAHLGMGHGYTF
CDR3nt: TGTGCCAGCAGCTTAGCGCATTTAGGGATGGGGCATGGCTACACCTTC
j_gene: TRBJ1-2
v_gene: TRBV7-2
d_gene: NA
abundance: many
len: 16

CDR3aa: CASSIQGTGYGYTF
CDR3nt: TGTGCCAGTAGTATTCAGGGAACCGGGTATGGCTACACCTTC
j_gene: TRBJ1-2
v_gene: TRBV19
d_gene: NA
abundance: few
len: 14

CDR3aa: CSVGTGAYGYTF
CDR3nt: TGCAGCGTTGGGACAGGGGCCTATGGCTACACCTTC
j_gene: TRBJ1-2
v_gene: TRBV29-1
d_gene: TRBD1
abundance: many
len: 12

CDR3aa: CASSLMGERDTQYF
CDR3nt: TGCGCCAGCAGCTTGATGGGGGAAAGGGATACGCAGTATTTT
j_gene: TRBJ2-3
v_gene: TRBV5-1
d_gene: NA
abundance: many
len: 14

CDR3aa: CASTRGGASTDTQYF
CDR3nt: TGCGCCAGCACCCGCGGGGGGGCTAGCACAGATACGCAGTATTTT
j_gene: TRBJ2-3
v_gene: TRBV5-1
d_gene: TRBD2
abundance: few
len: 15

CDR3aa: CASSSDSTYYGYTF
CDR3nt: TGTGCCAGCAGCTCCGACTCGACCTACTATGGCTACACCTTC
j_gene: TRBJ1-2
v_gene: TRBV7-8
d_gene: NA
abundance: many
len: 14

CDR3aa: CASSMRHLPNQPQHF
CDR3nt: TGTGCCAGTAGTATGAGGCACCTGCCGAATCAGCCCCAGCATTTT
j_gene: TRBJ1-5
v_gene: TRBV19
d_gene: NA
abundance: few
len: 15

CDR3aa: CASSLPVAEAFF
CDR3nt: TGTGCCAGCTCACTTCCCGTCGCTGAAGCTTTCTTT
j_gene: TRBJ1-1
v_gene: TRBV18
d_gene: NA
abundance: many
len: 12

CDR3aa: CSAVLGVDNEQFF
CDR3nt: TGCAGTGCTGTACTGGGGGTTGACAATGAGCAGTTCTTC
j_gene: TRBJ2-1
v_gene: TRBV20-1
d_gene: NA
abundance: few
len: 13

CDR3aa: CSATRGQETQYF
CDR3nt: TGCAGTGCTACTAGGGGACAAGAGACCCAGTACTTC
j_gene: TRBJ2-5
v_gene: TRBV20-1
d_gene: NA
abundance: once
len: 12

CDR3aa: CASSLDAQNQPQHF
CDR3nt: TGTGCCAGCAGCTTAGACGCCCAAAATCAGCCCCAGCATTTT
j_gene: TRBJ1-5
v_gene: TRBV7-9
d_gene: NA
abundance: few
len: 14

CDR3aa: CASSIGQGPGRGNQPQHF
CDR3nt: TGTGCCAGTAGTATAGGGCAGGGCCCGGGCCGGGGCAATCAGCCCCAGCATTTT
j_gene: TRBJ1-5
v_gene: TRBV19
d_gene: NA
abundance: many
len: 18

CDR3aa: CASSFSGTGTYEQYF
CDR3nt: TGTGCCAGCAGCTTCTCCGGGACAGGGACCTACGAGCAGTACTTC
j_gene: TRBJ2-7
v_gene: TRBV5-4
d_gene: TRBD1
abundance: few
len: 15

CDR3aa: CASSLPGQAISGNTIYF
CDR3nt: TGTGCCAGCAGCTTGCCGGGACAGGCCATCTCTGGAAACACCATATATTTT
j_gene: TRBJ1-3
v_gene: TRBV11-3
d_gene: TRBD1
abundance: many
len: 17

CDR3aa: CAWTPYGDNEQFF
CDR3nt: TGTGCCTGGACCCCGTATGGGGACAATGAGCAGTTCTTC
j_gene: TRBJ2-1
v_gene: TRBV30
d_gene: NA
abundance: many
len: 13